Below are 19 T cell receptor beta chains sequenced from a single sample in a study of blood T cell repertoires in COVID-19. This table comes from immunoSEQ multiplex PCR, and its TCRdb copy is limited to in-frame clones, with some not included. The sample lists around 40,000 clones, approximately 87% seen once, with 24% in the top ten. Sample: peripheral blood. These receptors originate from a man aged 50 to 59 with active or convalescent COVID-19.

This chain uses TRBV5-5 with TRBJ2-3; D possibly corresponds to TRBD1 (7 bases). The CDR3 loop spans 15 amino acids. Germline V CDR1 and CDR2: SGHKS, YYEKEE (reference sequence). The V and J ends lost 0 bases and 5 bases respectively, with 13 bases between them. CDR3 coding DNA: TGTGCCAGCAGCTTGGAGGGGGCCGGGGGAGATACGCAGTATTTT. Amino acid sequence: CASSLEGAGGDTQYF.

V and J are TRBV14 and TRBJ1-2; perhaps TRBD1 as D (6 bases). With 0 bases removed from V and 0 bases from J, the gap between germline ends came to 20 bases. This CDR3 has 19 amino acids. Germline V gene data show CDR1 as SGHDN and CDR2 as FVKESK. CDR3 residues: CASSQDGYYRANPNYGYTF. CDR3 sequence (DNA): TGTGCCAGCAGCCAAGACGGGTATTACAGGGCAAACCCTAACTATGGCTACACCTTC.

The J gene is TRBJ2-7, the V gene TRBV5-1; 7 positions match TRBD2. J gave up 7 bases and V 0 bases, and 10 bases lay outside the gene matches. CDR3 length equals 15 residues. Germline V CDR1 and CDR2: SGHRS, YFSETQ. In DNA form, the CDR3 reads TGCGCCAGCAGCTTGGATCTAGCGGCCCCCAGAGAGCAGTACGTC. This encodes CASSLDLAAPREQYV.

This clone showed up just a few times. The chain uses TRBV29-1 and TRBJ2-6; D is possibly TRBD1 (5 bases). The germline V and J ends were trimmed by 7 bases and 6 bases, with 16 bases remaining between them. CDR3 length: 14 residues. Germline V CDR1 and CDR2: SQVTM, ANQGSEA. CDR3 protein: CSAESDTEANVLTF. DNA for the CDR3: TGCAGCGCAGAATCGGACACCGAGGCCAACGTCCTGACTTTC.

The chain employs TRBV7-9 and TRBJ2-4; D uncertain. The V end lost 1 base, the J end lost 15 bases, and 16 bases lay between the germline ends. CDR1 and CDR2 from the germline V gene are SEHNR and FQNEAQ (reference sequence). The CDR3 is 13 amino acids. CDR3 protein: CASSLVREVAPYF. The CDR3 DNA sequence: TGTGCCAGCAGCTTAGTGAGAGAGGTGGCCCCGTACTTC.

V gene TRBV18 combines with J gene TRBJ1-5, with no clear D. Per germline, CDR1 KGHSH and CDR2 LQKENI. This CDR3 is 14 amino acids long. The germline V and J ends were trimmed by 1 base and 0 bases, with 4 bases remaining between them. The CDR3 region has the DNA TGTGCCAGCTCACCACTAGATAGCAATCAGCCCCAGCATTTT. Translation gives CASSPLDSNQPQHF.

V usage is TRBV18 and J usage is TRBJ1-2, with TRBD1 matching over 8 bases. Unmatched junction bases numbered 3, after V lost 3 bases and J lost 0 bases. Looked up from germline, CDR1 is KGHSH and CDR2 is LQKENI. The CDR3 spans 15 residues. CDR3 loop: CASSPAGQANYGYTF. DNA of the CDR3: TGTGCCAGCTCACCTGCGGGACAGGCTAACTATGGCTACACCTTC.

The genes are TRBV9 and TRBJ1-2, with D unresolved. Trimming removed 2 bases from V and 0 bases from J, with 11 bases in between. The CDR3 is made up of 15 amino acids. Germline V CDR1 and CDR2: SGDLS, YYNGEE. CDR3 sequence (DNA): TGTGCCAGCAGCGTCGGACGGGGAGCTAACTATGGCTACACCTTC. It is translated as CASSVGRGANYGYTF.

The chain carries TRBV5-4 and TRBJ1-5, with a weak D call TRBD1 (6 bases). The CDR3 is 13 residues long. Trimming took 4 bases from V and 4 from J, leaving 9 bases between them. Germline CDR1 SGHNT, CDR2 YYREEE (reference sequence). The CDR3 DNA sequence: TGTGCCAGCAGCCCGGACAGAAATCAGCCCCAGCATTTT. Protein sequence: CASSPDRNQPQHF. The complete variable domain, with remaining parts taken from reference TRBV5-4 and TRBJ1-5, reads ETGVTQSPTHLIKTRGQQVTLRCSSQSGHNTVSWYQQALGQGPQFIFQYYREEENGRGNFPPRFSGLQFPNYSSELNVNALELDDSALYLCASSPDRNQPQHFGDGTRLSIL.

This clone has just one count. The chain links TRBV2 to TRBJ1-3; 8 nucleotides agree with TRBD1. Trimming removed 5 bases from V and 1 base from J; junction bases left unmatched: 10. CDR3 length: 17 amino acids. Germline CDR1 is SNHLY and CDR2 is FYNNEI. In DNA form, the CDR3 reads TGTGCCAGCAGTCTCCGGACAGGGCGCATTTCTGGAAACACCATATATTTT. Translation gives CASSLRTGRISGNTIYF.

V usage is TRBV3-1 (or the pseudogene TRBV3-2) and J usage is TRBJ1-5, with 8 bases lining up with TRBD1. The CDR3 has 15 residues. The V gene end was trimmed by 4 bases and the J gene end by 7 bases; junction bases not matched to a gene: 9. Per germline, CDR1 LGHDT and CDR2 YNNKEL (reference sequence). The chain's CDR3 is CASSPRGTGGQPQHF. CDR3 bases: TGTGCCAGCAGCCCGCGAGGCACAGGGGGACAGCCCCAGCATTTT.

This clone was observed a single time. An end of the junction differs from the germline gene, which may be a read error. This CDR3 reads CALGDKQEAQYF. The CDR3 region has the DNA TGCGCCTTGGGGGACAAACAAGAGGCCCAGTACTTC. The rearrangement joins TRBV10-1 to TRBJ2-5, with a possible D match to TRBD1 (6 bases). Germline values: CDR1 WNHNN, CDR2 SYGVQD (reference sequence). The CDR3 runs 12 residues.

The rearrangement links TRBV28 to TRBJ1-6; 7 bases map to TRBD1. V dropped 10 bases and J dropped 9; count of bases not matched to a gene: 9. CDR1 and CDR2 (germline): MDHEN, SYDVKM. The CDR3 is 13 residues long. CDR3 amino acids: CATNRGSGSPLHF. CDR3 nucleotides: TGTGCCACCAACAGGGGATCGGGTTCACCCCTCCACTTT.

The rearrangement links TRBV28 to TRBJ2-3, with 12 bases identical to TRBD2. The CDR3 contains 16 residues. The junction had 11 bases not matched to a gene; V was cut back by 4 bases and J by 9 bases. Germline-derived CDR1 and CDR2 are MDHEN and SYDVKM. The CDR3 DNA reads as TGTGCCAGCAGTTCTCAACTAGCGGGGGGCTCGCGGACGCAGTATTTT. Its protein product is CASSSQLAGGSRTQYF.

This chain connects TRBV5-6 to TRBJ2-7; tentative D call: TRBD1 (6 bases). The CDR3 has 12 residues. The germline V and J ends were trimmed by 4 bases and 5 bases, with 10 bases remaining between them. Germline CDR1 reads SGHDT; CDR2 reads YYEEEE. CDR3 sequence: CASSLQGHEQYV. CDR3 nucleotide sequence: TGTGCCAGCAGCCTACAGGGACACGAGCAGTACGTC.

This clone was counted a few times. The CDR3 region has the DNA TGTGCCAGCAGTTTGGAACAGGGTGGTGGCTACACCTTC. Protein sequence: CASSLEQGGGYTF. The chain couples TRBV28 to TRBJ1-2, with a tentative D call TRBD1 (6 bases). There are 13 residues in the CDR3. Trimming removed 3 bases from V and 7 bases from J, with 12 bases in between. In germline, CDR1 is MDHEN, CDR2 SYDVKM.

For this clone: One end of the junction is discordant with germline, which a read error may explain. The chain uses TRBV19 and TRBJ1-1; D is uncertain. The CDR3 runs 12 residues. The germline V gene encodes CDR1 LNHDA and CDR2 SQIVND (reference sequence). CDR3 protein: CASSIVAGARLF. CDR3 DNA sequence: TGTGCCAGTAGTATAGTGGCGGGAGCTCGGCTCTTT.

The chain recombines TRBV12-3 or TRBV12-4 with TRBJ2-7; no clear D. V was trimmed by 3 bases and J by 6 bases, leaving 9 bases between them. The CDR3 runs 12 residues. The CDR3 DNA sequence: TGTGCCAGCAGTTTCGGTAGAGGCGAGCAGTACGTC. It specifies CASSFGRGEQYV.

This clone was picked up one time. The gene calls are TRBV7-2 and TRBJ1-1; a weak D match, TRBD1 (6 bases). V gave up 1 base and J gave up 0 bases, with 9 bases separating them. CDR1 SGHTA and CDR2 FQGNSA come from the germline V gene. This CDR3 is 15 amino acids long. CDR3 sequence reads: CASSLGQVMNTEAFF. The CDR3 nucleotides read TGTGCCAGCAGCTTAGGACAGGTCATGAACACTGAAGCTTTCTTT.